This T cell receptor (beta chain) was profiled in a study of cytomegalovirus exposure and HLA in healthy donors. Study as a whole: Among 150 million to 200 million T cells, an earlier analysis found about 100 million unique TCR beta sequences. Points from the study as a whole: Some public TCRs appeared in many individuals, while most sequences were rare. Several top significant clusters appeared, in a later analysis, to be linked to common viral pathogens.

Germline V gene lookup returns CDR1 MGHRA and CDR2 YSYEKL. Trimming left V 3 bases short and J 4 bases short, with 9 bases between. The CDR3 extends over 14 amino acids. PCR employed 60 Vbeta and 13 Jbeta primers. TCRdb's copy holds only in-frame clones and misses some; the assay was immunoSEQ multiplex PCR. The listing records 45,000 to 55,000 clones. Regarding this clone: Its specificity is unknown.

This clonotype was sampled from a woman aged 45-65 years in good health and CMV-seropositive. Material for sequencing was PBMCs. The chain combines TRBV4-1 with TRBJ2-2; the D gene is possibly TRBD2 (5 bases). The CDR3 DNA sequence: TGCGCCAGCAGCCACACTAGATCCACCGGGGAGCTGTTTTTT. Translation gives CASSHTRSTGELFF.